These T cell receptor beta chains were read from a single sample in a study of chemoradiotherapy in HPV16-positive cancers. The table came from immunoSEQ multiplex PCR; TCRdb's copy has only in-frame clones and leaves some out. The sample has some 32,000 clones, 80% to 90% seen once; the top ten hold around 3%. The sample here was blood, taken from a patient who underwent chemoradiotherapy. These receptors came from a human donor with HPV-associated anogenital cancer. Each CDR3 is given with its conserved first and last residue. D genes are given only for firm matches. Where a row states a size, it is once, few, many or the class of an expanded clone; other rows omit it.

-	TRBV19	TRBJ1-6	-	CASQTTAGNSPLHF	TGTGCCAGCCAAACCACGGCAGGGAATTCACCCCTCCACTTT
-	TRBV7-9	TRBJ1-2	-	CASTLFQDLYGYTF	TGTGCCAGCACGCTCTTCCAGGATCTTTATGGCTACACCTTC
TRBD2	TRBV19	TRBJ2-2	-	CASSGLAGGSNTGELFF	TGTGCCAGTAGTGGTCTAGCGGGAGGGTCGAACACCGGGGAGCTGTTTTTT
-	TRBV21-1	TRBJ2-2	-	CASNLGRGAISGELFF	TGTGCCAGCAACCTAGGAAGGGGGGCCATATCCGGGGAGCTGTTTTTT
TRBD1	TRBV6-5	TRBJ2-5	-	CASCRTGGMETQYF	TGTGCCAGCTGCCGGACAGGGGGAATGGAGACCCAGTACTTC
-	TRBV7-9	TRBJ1-5	-	CASSRGLDQPQHF	TGTGCCAGCAGTCGGGGACTAGATCAGCCCCAGCATTTT
-	TRBV7-2	TRBJ1-1	-	CASHFQGGSTEAFF	TGTGCCAGCCACTTCCAGGGAGGGAGCACTGAAGCTTTCTTT
-	TRBV7-2	TRBJ2-3	-	CASSSRDTQYF	TGTGCCAGCAGCTCACGTGATACGCAGTATTTT
TRBD1	TRBV14	TRBJ2-7	-	CASSQSIPGQGLYEQYF	TGTGCCAGCAGCCAATCTATTCCGGGACAGGGACTTTACGAGCAGTACTTC
-	TRBV7-2	TRBJ2-5	-	CASSLGAGETQYF	TGTGCCAGCAGCTTAGGGGCCGGGGAGACCCAGTACTTC
TRBD1	TRBV9	TRBJ1-3	-	CASSVGGQGQRSSIYF	TGTGCCAGCAGCGTAGGCGGGCAGGGACAGCGGTCTTCCATATATTTT
-	TRBV18	TRBJ2-2	few	CASSPQNRLRTTGELFF	TGTGCCAGCTCACCACAAAACAGACTGCGAACCACCGGGGAGCTGTTTTTT
-	TRBV5-4	TRBJ1-1	-	CASSLIRSEAFF	TGTGCCAGCAGCTTGATCAGGTCTGAAGCTTTCTTT
-	TRBV29-1	TRBJ1-2	-	CSVSYGGGNYGYTF	TGCAGCGTTAGCTATGGGGGGGGCAACTATGGCTACACCTTC
TRBD1	TRBV6-5	TRBJ1-2	-	CASSEDRDSYGYTF	TGTGCCAGCAGTGAGGACCGGGACAGTTATGGCTACACCTTC
TRBD1	TRBV19	TRBJ2-2	-	CASSTAQGANGELFF	TGTGCCAGTAGTACGGCGCAGGGGGCAAACGGGGAGCTGTTTTTT
TRBD2	TRBV30	TRBJ2-3	-	CAWALHTSGHTDTQYF	TGTGCCTGGGCCCTCCACACTAGCGGACACACAGATACGCAGTATTTT
-	TRBV4-1	TRBJ2-5	once	CASSQGAVRGETQYF	TGCGCCAGCAGCCAAGGGGCGGTTCGTGGAGAGACCCAGTACTTC
-	TRBV2	TRBJ1-5	-	CASRGRSSNQPQHF	TGTGCCAGCAGGGGTAGGAGTAGCAATCAGCCCCAGCATTTT
-	TRBV5-1	TRBJ2-7	-	CASSRDGAYEQYF	TGCGCCAGCAGCCGGGACGGAGCCTACGAGCAGTACTTC
-	TRBV6-1	TRBJ1-1	once	CASRVGGTYTEAFF	TGTGCCAGCAGGGTCGGAGGAACCTACACTGAAGCTTTCTTT
TRBD1	TRBV14	TRBJ1-2	-	CASRGTGDWSGYTF	TGTGCCAGCAGGGGGACAGGCGACTGGAGTGGCTACACCTTC
-	TRBV5-1	TRBJ2-6	-	CASSLGASAGANVLTF	TGCGCCAGCAGCCTGGGGGCGAGCGCTGGGGCCAACGTCCTGACTTTC
TRBD1	TRBV5-4	TRBJ1-5	-	CASSQAGTGGNQPQHF	TGTGCCAGCAGCCAAGCCGGGACAGGGGGCAATCAGCCCCAGCATTTT
-	TRBV10-3	TRBJ1-1	once	CAITRGTGNTEAFF	TGTGCCATCACGAGGGGGACGGGGAACACTGAAGCTTTCTTT
TRBD2	TRBV30	TRBJ2-4	-	CAWSVNLGLAGLNIQYF	TGTGCCTGGAGTGTAAACCTGGGACTAGCGGGACTAAACATTCAGTACTTC
-	TRBV4-1	TRBJ2-3	-	CASSQRGDVSTDTQYF	TGCGCCAGCAGTCAGAGAGGGGATGTGAGCACAGATACGCAGTATTTT
TRBD2	TRBV7-2	TRBJ2-7	-	CASSFLTSGYEQYF	TGTGCCAGCAGCTTCCTAACTAGCGGATACGAGCAGTACTTC
-	TRBV5-1	TRBJ1-6	-	CASSLAGMNNSPLHF	TGCGCCAGCAGCTTGGCAGGGATGAATAATTCACCCCTCCACTTT
-	TRBV6-1	TRBJ1-5	-	CASNLAGSNQPQHF	TGTGCCAGCAATCTGGCGGGAAGCAATCAGCCCCAGCATTTT
TRBD1	TRBV29-1	TRBJ2-7	-	CSVVRGLSYEQYF	TGCAGCGTTGTTAGGGGGCTCTCCTACGAGCAGTACTTC
-	TRBV9	TRBJ1-2	-	CASSVGGNSLYYTF	TGTGCCAGCAGCGTAGGGGGTAACAGCCTCTACTACACCTTC
TRBD2	TRBV2	TRBJ2-5	-	CASSGGAGGQETQYF	TGTGCCAGCAGTGGAGGAGCGGGGGGGCAAGAGACCCAGTACTTC
TRBD1	TRBV19	TRBJ2-7	-	CASSADRDRFSYEQYF	TGTGCCAGTAGTGCGGACCGGGACAGGTTCTCCTACGAGCAGTACTTC
TRBD2	TRBV30	TRBJ2-1	-	CAWRPSTSGDDEQFF	TGTGCCTGGAGACCTAGCACTAGCGGGGACGATGAGCAGTTCTTC
-	TRBV4-3	TRBJ2-7	-	CASSQPSRATTGYEQYF	TGCGCCAGCAGCCAACCTTCCCGGGCCACGACCGGCTACGAGCAGTACTTC
TRBD2	TRBV4-2	TRBJ2-5	-	CASSPYSGAETQYF	TGTGCCAGCAGCCCATATAGCGGGGCGGAGACCCAGTACTTC
-	TRBV4-3	TRBJ1-2	once	CASSQEGDGYYGYTF	TGCGCCAGCAGCCAAGAAGGCGACGGATATTATGGCTACACCTTC
-	TRBV5-4	TRBJ1-3	-	CASSLMTSGNTIYF	TGTGCCAGCAGCTTGATGACTTCTGGAAACACCATATATTTT
-	TRBV15	TRBJ1-6	once	CATSRVNRDSPLHF	TGTGCCACCAGCAGAGTGAACAGGGATTCACCCCTCCACTTT
-	TRBV30	TRBJ1-5	-	CAWSGGGSNQPQHF	TGTGCCTGGAGCGGAGGGGGGAGCAATCAGCCCCAGCATTTT